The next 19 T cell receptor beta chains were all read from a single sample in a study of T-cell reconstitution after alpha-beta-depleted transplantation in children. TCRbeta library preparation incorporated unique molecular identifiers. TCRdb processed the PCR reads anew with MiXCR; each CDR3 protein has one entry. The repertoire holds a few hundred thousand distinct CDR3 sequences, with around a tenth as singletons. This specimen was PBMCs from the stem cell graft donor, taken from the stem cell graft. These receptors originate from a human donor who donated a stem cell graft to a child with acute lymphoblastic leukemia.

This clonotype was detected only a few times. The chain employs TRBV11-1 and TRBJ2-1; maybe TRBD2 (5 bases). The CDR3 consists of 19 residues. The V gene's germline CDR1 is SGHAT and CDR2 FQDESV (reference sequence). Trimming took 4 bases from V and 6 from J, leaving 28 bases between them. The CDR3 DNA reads TGTGCCAGCAGCTCACGTGCGAGAACGCTCAAGGGAGAGGGCAATGAGCAGTTCTTC. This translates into CASSSRARTLKGEGNEQFF.

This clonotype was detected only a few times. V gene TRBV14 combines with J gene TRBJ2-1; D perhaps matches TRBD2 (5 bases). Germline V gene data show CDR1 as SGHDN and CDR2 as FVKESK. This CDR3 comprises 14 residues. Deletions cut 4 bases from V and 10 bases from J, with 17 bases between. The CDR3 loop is CASSPSNPRGEQFF. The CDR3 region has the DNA TGTGCCAGCAGCCCCTCGAACCCCCGGGGAGAGCAGTTCTTC.

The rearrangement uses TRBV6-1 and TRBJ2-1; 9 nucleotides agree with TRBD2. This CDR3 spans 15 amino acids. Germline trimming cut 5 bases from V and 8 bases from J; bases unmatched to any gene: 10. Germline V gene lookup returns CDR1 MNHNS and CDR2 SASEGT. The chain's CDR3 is CASSRHSTSGDEQFF. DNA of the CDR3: TGTGCCAGCAGTCGCCACTCGACTAGCGGCGATGAGCAGTTCTTC.

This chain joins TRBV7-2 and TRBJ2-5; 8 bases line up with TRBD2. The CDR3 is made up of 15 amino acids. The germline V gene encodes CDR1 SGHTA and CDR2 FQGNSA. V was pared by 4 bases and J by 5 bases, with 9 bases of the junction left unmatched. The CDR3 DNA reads TGTGCCAGCAGCTCCCATAGCGGGGTAGGGGAGACCCAGTACTTC. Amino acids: CASSSHSGVGETQYF.

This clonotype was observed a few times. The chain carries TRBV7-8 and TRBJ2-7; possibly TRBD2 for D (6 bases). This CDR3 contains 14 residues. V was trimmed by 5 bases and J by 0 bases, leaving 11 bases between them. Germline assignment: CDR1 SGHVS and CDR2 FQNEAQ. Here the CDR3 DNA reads TGTGCCAGCAGCATACCGGGAGACTCCTACGAGCAGTACTTC. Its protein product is CASSIPGDSYEQYF.

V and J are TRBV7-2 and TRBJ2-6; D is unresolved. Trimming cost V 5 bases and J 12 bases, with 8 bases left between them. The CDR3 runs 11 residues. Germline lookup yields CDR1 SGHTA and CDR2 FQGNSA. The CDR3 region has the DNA TGTGCCAGCAGCCTGGGTTCCGTCCTGACTTTC. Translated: CASSLGSVLTF.

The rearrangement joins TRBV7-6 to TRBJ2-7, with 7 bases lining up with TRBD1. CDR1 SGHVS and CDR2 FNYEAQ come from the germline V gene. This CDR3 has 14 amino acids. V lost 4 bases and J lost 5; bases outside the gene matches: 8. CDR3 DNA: TGTGCCAGCAGCTCGATGACAGGGTACGACGAGCAGTACTTC. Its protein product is CASSSMTGYDEQYF. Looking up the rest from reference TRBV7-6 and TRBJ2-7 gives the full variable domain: GAGVSQSPRYKVTKRGQDVALRCDPISGHVSLYWYRQALGQGPEFLTYFNYEAQQDKSGLPNDRFSAERPEGSISTLTIQRTEQRDSAMYRCASSSMTGYDEQYFGPGTRLTVT.

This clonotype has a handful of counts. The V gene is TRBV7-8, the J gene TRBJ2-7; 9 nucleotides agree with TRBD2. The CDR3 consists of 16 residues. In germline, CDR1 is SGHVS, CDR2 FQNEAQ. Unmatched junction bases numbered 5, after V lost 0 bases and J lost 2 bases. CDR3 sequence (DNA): TGTGCCAGCAGCTTAGCGATAGCGGGAGTTGCCTACGAGCAGTACTTC. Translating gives CASSLAIAGVAYEQYF.

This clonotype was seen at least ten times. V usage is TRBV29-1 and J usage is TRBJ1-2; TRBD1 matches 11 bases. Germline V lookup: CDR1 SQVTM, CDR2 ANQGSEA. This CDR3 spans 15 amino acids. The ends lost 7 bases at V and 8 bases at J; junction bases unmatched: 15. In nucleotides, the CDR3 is TGCAGCGCATCACGAACCGGGACAGGGGGTTTGGGCTACACCTTC. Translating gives CSASRTGTGGLGYTF. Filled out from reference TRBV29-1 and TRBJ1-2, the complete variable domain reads SAVISQKPSRDICQRGTSLTIQCQVDSQVTMMFWYRQQPGQSLTLIATANQGSEATYESGFVIDKFPISRPNLTFSTLTVSNMSPEDSSIYLCSASRTGTGGLGYTFGSGTRLTVV.

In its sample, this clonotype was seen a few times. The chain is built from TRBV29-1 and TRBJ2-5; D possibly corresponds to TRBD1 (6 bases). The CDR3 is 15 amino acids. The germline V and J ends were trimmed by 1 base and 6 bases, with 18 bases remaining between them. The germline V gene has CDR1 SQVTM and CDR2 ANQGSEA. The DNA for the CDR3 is TGCAGCGTTGAAGGGGACGGACAGCTTATGAAGACCCAGTACTTC. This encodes CSVEGDGQLMKTQYF.

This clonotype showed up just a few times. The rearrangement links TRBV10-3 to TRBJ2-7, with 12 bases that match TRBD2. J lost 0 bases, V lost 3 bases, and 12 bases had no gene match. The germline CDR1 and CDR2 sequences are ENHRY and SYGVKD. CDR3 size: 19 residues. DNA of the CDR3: TGTGCCATCAGTGATGAAGTGCCTAGCGGGAGGGAAAACTCCTACGAGCAGTACTTC. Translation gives CAISDEVPSGRENSYEQYF.

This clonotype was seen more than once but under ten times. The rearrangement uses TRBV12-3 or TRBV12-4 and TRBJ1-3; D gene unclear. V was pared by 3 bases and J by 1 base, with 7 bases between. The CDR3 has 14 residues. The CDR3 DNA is TGTGCCAGCAGTTTTCTTAGATCTGGAAACACCATATATTTT. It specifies CASSFLRSGNTIYF.

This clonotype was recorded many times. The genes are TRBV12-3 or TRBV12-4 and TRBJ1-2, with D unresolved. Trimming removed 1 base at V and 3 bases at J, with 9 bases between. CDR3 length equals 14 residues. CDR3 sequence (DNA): TGTGCCAGCAGTTTAGGGGCAGGATACTATGGCTACACCTTC. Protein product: CASSLGAGYYGYTF.

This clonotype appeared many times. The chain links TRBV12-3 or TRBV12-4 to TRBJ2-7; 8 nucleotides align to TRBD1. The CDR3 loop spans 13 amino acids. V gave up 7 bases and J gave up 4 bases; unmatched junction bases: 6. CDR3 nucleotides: TGTGCCAGCACCGACAGGGGTGATTACGAGCAGTACTTC. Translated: CASTDRGDYEQYF.

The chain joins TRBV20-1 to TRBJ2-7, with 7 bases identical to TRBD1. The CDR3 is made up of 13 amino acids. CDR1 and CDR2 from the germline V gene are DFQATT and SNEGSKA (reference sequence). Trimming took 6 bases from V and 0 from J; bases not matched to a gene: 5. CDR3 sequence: CSASDRASYEQYF. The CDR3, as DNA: TGCAGTGCCAGCGACAGGGCCTCCTACGAGCAGTACTTC.

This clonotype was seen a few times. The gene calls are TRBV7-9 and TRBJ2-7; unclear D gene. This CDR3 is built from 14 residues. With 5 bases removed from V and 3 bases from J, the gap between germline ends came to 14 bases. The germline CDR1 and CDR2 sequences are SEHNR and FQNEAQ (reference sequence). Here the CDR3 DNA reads TGTGCCAGCAGCCCTATCTTAAAGGGCTACGAGCAGTACTTC. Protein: CASSPILKGYEQYF.

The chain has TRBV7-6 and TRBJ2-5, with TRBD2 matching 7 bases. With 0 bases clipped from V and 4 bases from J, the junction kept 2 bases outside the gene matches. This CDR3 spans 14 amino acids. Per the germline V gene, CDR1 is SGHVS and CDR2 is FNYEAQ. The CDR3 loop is CASSLAAGAETQYF. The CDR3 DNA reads TGTGCCAGCAGCTTAGCGGCGGGAGCAGAGACCCAGTACTTC.

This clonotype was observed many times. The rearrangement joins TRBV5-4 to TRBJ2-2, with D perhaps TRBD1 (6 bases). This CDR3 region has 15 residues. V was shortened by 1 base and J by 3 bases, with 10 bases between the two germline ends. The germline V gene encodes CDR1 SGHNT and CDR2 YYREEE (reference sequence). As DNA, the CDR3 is TGTGCCAGCAGCTTGTCCAACAGGGACACCGGGGAGCTGTTTTTT. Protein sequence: CASSLSNRDTGELFF.

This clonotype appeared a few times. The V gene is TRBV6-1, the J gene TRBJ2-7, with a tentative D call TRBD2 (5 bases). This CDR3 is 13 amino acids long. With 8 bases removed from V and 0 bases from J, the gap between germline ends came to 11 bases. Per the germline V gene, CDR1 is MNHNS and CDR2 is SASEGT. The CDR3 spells CASGGGYSYEQYF. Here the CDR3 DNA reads TGTGCCAGCGGCGGAGGTTACTCCTACGAGCAGTACTTC.